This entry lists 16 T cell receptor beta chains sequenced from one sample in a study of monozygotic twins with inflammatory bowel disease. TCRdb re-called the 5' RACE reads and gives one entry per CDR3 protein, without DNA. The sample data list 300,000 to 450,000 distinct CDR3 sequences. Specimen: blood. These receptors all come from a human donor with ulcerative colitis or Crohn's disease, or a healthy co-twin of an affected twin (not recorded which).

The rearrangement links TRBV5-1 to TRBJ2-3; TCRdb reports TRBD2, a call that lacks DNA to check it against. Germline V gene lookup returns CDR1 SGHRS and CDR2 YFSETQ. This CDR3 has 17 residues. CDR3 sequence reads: CASTPGLAGGRLDTQYF.

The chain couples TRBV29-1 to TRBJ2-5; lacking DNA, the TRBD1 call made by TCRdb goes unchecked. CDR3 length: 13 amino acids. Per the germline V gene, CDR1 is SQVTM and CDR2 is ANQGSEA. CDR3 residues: CSVETSNRETQYF.

CDR3 sequence: CASSRSLRDREETQYF. The gene calls are TRBV27 and TRBJ2-5; TCRdb's D call of TRBD1 is untestable without DNA. The CDR3 loop spans 16 amino acids. Per germline, CDR1 MNHEY and CDR2 SMNVEV (reference sequence).

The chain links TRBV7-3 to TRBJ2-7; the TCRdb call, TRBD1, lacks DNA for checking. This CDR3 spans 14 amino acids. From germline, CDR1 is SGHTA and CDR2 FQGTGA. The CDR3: CASSKNRGLDEQYF.

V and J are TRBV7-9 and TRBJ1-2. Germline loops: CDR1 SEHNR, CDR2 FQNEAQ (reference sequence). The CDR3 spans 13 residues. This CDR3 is CASSLGPSYGYTF. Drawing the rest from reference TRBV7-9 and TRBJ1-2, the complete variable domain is DTGVSQNPRHKITKRGQNVTFRCDPISEHNRLYWYRQTLGQGPEFLTYFQNEAQLEKSRLLSDRFSAERPKGSFSTLEIQRTEQGDSAMYLCASSLGPSYGYTFGSGTRLTVV.

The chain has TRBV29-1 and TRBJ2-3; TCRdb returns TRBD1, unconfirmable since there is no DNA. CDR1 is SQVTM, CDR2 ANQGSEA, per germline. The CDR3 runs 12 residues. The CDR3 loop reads CSVGQGTDTQYF.

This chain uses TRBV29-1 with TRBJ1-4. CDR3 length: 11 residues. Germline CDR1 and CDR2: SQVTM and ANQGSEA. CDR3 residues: CSVDLNEKLFF.

This CDR3 is CASSLIVGAGLAKNIQYF. This sequence joins TRBV12-3 or TRBV12-4 and TRBJ2-4; with no DNA, the TCRdb D assignment of TRBD2 cannot be verified. There are 18 residues in the CDR3.

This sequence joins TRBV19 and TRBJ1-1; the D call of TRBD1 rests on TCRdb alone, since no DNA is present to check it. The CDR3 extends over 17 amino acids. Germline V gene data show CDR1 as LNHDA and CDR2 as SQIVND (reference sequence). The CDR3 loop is CASSIASGGTGGPEAFF.

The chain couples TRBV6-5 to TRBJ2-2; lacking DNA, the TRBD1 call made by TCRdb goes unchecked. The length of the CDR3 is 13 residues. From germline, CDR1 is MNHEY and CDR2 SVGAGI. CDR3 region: CASKRQGAGELFF.

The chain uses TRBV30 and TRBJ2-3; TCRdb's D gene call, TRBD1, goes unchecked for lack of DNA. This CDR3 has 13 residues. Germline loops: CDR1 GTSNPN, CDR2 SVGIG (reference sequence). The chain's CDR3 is CAWSGGPTDTQYF. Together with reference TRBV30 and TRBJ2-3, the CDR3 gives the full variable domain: SQTIHQWPATLVQPVGSPLSLECTVEGTSNPNLYWYRQAAGRGLQLLFYSVGIGQISSEVPQNLSASRPQDRQFILSSKKLLLSDSGFYLCAWSGGPTDTQYFGPGTRLTVL.

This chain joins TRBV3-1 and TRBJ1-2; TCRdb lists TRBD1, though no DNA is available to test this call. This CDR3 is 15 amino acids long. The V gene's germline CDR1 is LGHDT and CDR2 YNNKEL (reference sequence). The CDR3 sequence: CASSQDVTGADGYTF.

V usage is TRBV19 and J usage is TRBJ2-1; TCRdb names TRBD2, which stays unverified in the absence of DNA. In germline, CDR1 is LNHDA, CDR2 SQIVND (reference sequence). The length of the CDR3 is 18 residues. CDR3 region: CASSQRPGLAHSRPEQFF.

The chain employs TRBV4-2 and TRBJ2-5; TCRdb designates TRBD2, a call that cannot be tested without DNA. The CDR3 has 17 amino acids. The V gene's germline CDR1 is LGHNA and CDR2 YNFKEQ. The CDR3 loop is CASSQAEGLADWETQYF.

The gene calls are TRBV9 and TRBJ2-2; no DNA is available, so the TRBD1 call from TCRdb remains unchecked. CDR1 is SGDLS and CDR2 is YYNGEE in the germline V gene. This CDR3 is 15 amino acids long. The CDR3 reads CASSVYGTNTGELFF.

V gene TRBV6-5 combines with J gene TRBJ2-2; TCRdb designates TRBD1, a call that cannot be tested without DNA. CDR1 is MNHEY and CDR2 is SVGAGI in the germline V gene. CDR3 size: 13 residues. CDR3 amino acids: CASGYPVAGELFF.